The 30 T cell receptor beta chains given below trace back to one sample, sequenced in a study of CD8 T cells in Susac syndrome. The authors reverse transcribed roughly 0.5 to 1 ug RNA with random hexamers. From the immunoSEQ multiplex PCR reads, TCRdb called clonotypes with MiXCR, one entry per CDR3 protein. The sample carries more than 55,000 distinct CDR3 sequences, approximately 96% recorded once. Sequenced material: CD4+ T cells from PBMCs. The receptors were gathered from a human donor with multiple sclerosis.

To note about this clonotype: One junction end does not reproduce the germline sequence, and a read error may be involved. V gene TRBV7-9 combines with J gene TRBJ2-3; TRBD2 matches 9 bases. The CDR3 is made up of 14 amino acids. Germline loops: CDR1 SEHNR, CDR2 FQNEAQ (reference sequence). CDR3: CASSVAGAGDTQYF. CDR3 in DNA: TGTGCCAGCAGCGTAGCGGGGGCAGGGGATACGCAGTATTTT.

The chain joins TRBV12-3 or TRBV12-4 to TRBJ2-1; 11 positions match TRBD2. The CDR3 has 15 amino acids. The V and J ends lost 5 bases and 6 bases, in that order; junction bases with no gene match: 6. The CDR3 coding sequence is TGTGCCAGCAGTCCGACTAGCGGGGACGCCAATGAGCAGTTCTTC. Translating gives CASSPTSGDANEQFF.

This chain joins TRBV7-3 and TRBJ2-4, with 7 nucleotides matching TRBD2. CDR1 SGHTA and CDR2 FQGTGA come from the germline V gene. CDR3 size: 14 residues. V lost 5 bases to trimming and J lost 8 bases; unmatched junction nucleotides: 9. The CDR3 is CASSPRAAGDIQYF. In nucleotides, the CDR3 is TGTGCCAGCAGCCCCCGGGCCGCGGGGGACATTCAGTACTTC.

The V gene is TRBV5-4, the J gene TRBJ2-7; D is unclear. The CDR3 loop spans 14 amino acids. Germline CDR1 and CDR2: SGHNT and YYREEE (reference sequence). Trimming took 1 base from V and 3 from J, leaving 11 bases between them. The CDR3 here is CASSLWGKLYEQYF. The CDR3 DNA reads TGTGCCAGCAGCTTGTGGGGAAAGCTCTACGAGCAGTACTTC.

This rearrangement joins TRBV5-8 to TRBJ2-3; maybe TRBD1 (6 bases). Germline V gene lookup returns CDR1 SGHTS and CDR2 YDEGEE. The CDR3 has 15 residues. The V end was cut by 4 bases, the J end by 8 bases, with 20 bases between. This CDR3 reads CASSPPLGARSTQYF. Here the CDR3 DNA reads TGTGCCAGCAGCCCCCCACTGGGGGCGAGGTCTACGCAGTATTTT.

This chain connects TRBV3-1 to TRBJ2-1; D is tentatively TRBD1 or TRBD2 (5 bases each). Looked up from germline, CDR1 is LGHDT and CDR2 is YNNKEL (reference sequence). This CDR3 contains 16 residues. Trimming shortened V by 2 bases and J by 5 bases, and 16 bases separated the two germline ends. The CDR3 sequence: CASSQLGRDGDNEQFF. In nucleotides, the CDR3 is TGTGCCAGCAGCCAACTGGGCAGGGACGGGGACAATGAGCAGTTCTTC.

This clonotype appeared once. This chain joins TRBV9 and TRBJ2-3; 11 nucleotides agree with TRBD2. Germline V gives CDR1 SGDLS, CDR2 YYNGEE. The V gene end was trimmed by 4 bases and the J gene end by 4 bases; junction bases not matched to a gene: 2. CDR3 length: 14 amino acids. The CDR3 spells CASSFSGGADTQYF. DNA of the CDR3: TGTGCCAGCAGCTTTAGCGGGGGGGCAGATACGCAGTATTTT.

V usage is TRBV6-2 or TRBV6-3 and J usage is TRBJ2-7, with a tentative D call TRBD1 (6 bases). This CDR3 is 13 amino acids long. Trimming stripped 9 bases from V and 0 bases from J, with 12 bases between. The germline V gene encodes CDR1 MNHEY and CDR2 SVGEGT. The CDR3 DNA is TGTGCCAGTCGGGACACAACCTCCTACGAGCAGTACTTC. As protein: CASRDTTSYEQYF.

In its sample, this clonotype was seen a few times. Compared with germline, one end of the junction differs, possibly owing to a read error. The chain links TRBV28 to TRBJ1-1; D ambiguous. The germline gives CDR1 MDHEN, CDR2 SYDVKM. The CDR3 loop spans 14 amino acids. In DNA form, the CDR3 reads TGTGCCAGCAGTTTGGCGCTTGGCACCGCTGAAGCTTTTTTT. Its translation: CASSLALGTAEAFF.

The chain recombines TRBV12-3 or TRBV12-4 with TRBJ2-7; D remains ambiguous. Trimming cost V 5 bases and J 2 bases, with 7 bases left between them. The CDR3 loop spans 12 amino acids. CDR3 coding DNA: TGTGCCAGCAGTCCCACTCCCTACGAGCAGTACTTC. Translation: CASSPTPYEQYF.

This chain links TRBV5-6 with TRBJ1-5, with D possibly matching TRBD1 (5 bases). The CDR3 length is 14 residues. Germline lookup yields CDR1 SGHDT and CDR2 YYEEEE. The germline V and J ends were trimmed by 2 bases and 6 bases, with 12 bases remaining between them. The chain's CDR3 is CASSFGRVGQPQHF. As DNA, the CDR3 is TGTGCCAGCAGCTTTGGCAGGGTTGGTCAGCCCCAGCATTTT.

This chain links TRBV5-4 with TRBJ2-7, with TRBD2 identical over 8 bases. Per germline, CDR1 SGHNT and CDR2 YYREEE (reference sequence). The length of the CDR3 is 15 residues. V was pared by 3 bases and J by 0 bases, with 5 bases of the junction left unmatched. CDR3 loop: CASSSSGTSSYEQYF. CDR3 bases: TGTGCCAGCAGCTCGTCCGGGACTAGCTCCTACGAGCAGTACTTC.

The V and J genes are TRBV6-2 or TRBV6-3 and TRBJ2-1; 8 nucleotides agree with TRBD2. This CDR3 is 17 amino acids long. CDR1 and CDR2 (germline): MNHEY, SVGEGT. Trimming removed 5 bases from V and 3 bases from J; junction bases left unmatched: 12. Written as DNA, the CDR3 is TGTGCCAGCAGTCGCTCCCCCCGGCGGGGGGACTACAATGAGCAGTTCTTC. It is translated as CASSRSPRRGDYNEQFF.

The rearrangement joins TRBV9 to TRBJ2-6, with 7 bases aligning to TRBD1. Germline loops: CDR1 SGDLS, CDR2 YYNGEE. This CDR3 is 16 amino acids long. V dropped 0 bases and J dropped 2; count of bases not matched to a gene: 2. This CDR3 reads CASSVVGQPGANVLTF. For the CDR3, the DNA is TGTGCCAGCAGCGTAGTGGGACAGCCTGGGGCCAACGTCCTGACTTTC.

This rearrangement joins TRBV2 to TRBJ2-3, with unresolved D. The CDR3 consists of 11 residues. V lost 0 bases and J 11 bases, leaving 6 bases between the germline ends. Germline lookup yields CDR1 SNHLY and CDR2 FYNNEI. In DNA form, the CDR3 reads TGTGCCAGCAGTGAAGCGCCCCAGCAGTATTTT. Translated: CASSEAPQQYF.

CDR3 DNA: TGCAGTGCTAGTCTTTCCGGACCCTCCTACAATGAGCAGTTCTTC. Its translation: CSASLSGPSYNEQFF. The genes are TRBV20-1 and TRBJ2-1; D remains unclear. The CDR3 is 15 amino acids. CDR1 is DFQATT and CDR2 is SNEGSKA in the germline V gene (reference sequence). V lost 3 bases and J lost 0, with 12 bases in between.

The rearrangement uses TRBV15 and TRBJ1-2; D is unclear. The V and J ends lost 8 bases and 6 bases respectively, with 10 bases between them. CDR3 size: 11 residues. Germline V lookup: CDR1 LNHNV, CDR2 YYDKDF (reference sequence). CDR3 in DNA: TGTGCCACCTGGGGTATCCATGGCTACACCTTC. Amino acids: CATWGIHGYTF.

This chain links TRBV20-1 with TRBJ2-1, with D maybe TRBD1 (5 bases). Germline CDR1 reads DFQATT; CDR2 reads SNEGSKA (reference sequence). The germline V and J ends were trimmed by 8 bases and 14 bases, with 22 bases remaining between them. This CDR3 is built from 12 residues. CDR3 sequence: CSRGHPLGRKFF. The DNA of the CDR3 is TGCAGTCGTGGACACCCTCTAGGAAGGAAGTTCTTC.

The chain has TRBV28 and TRBJ2-7; D may be TRBD1 or TRBD2 (6 bases each). The CDR3 runs 14 residues. Trimming left V 3 bases short and J 3 bases short, with 12 bases between. Germline loops: CDR1 MDHEN, CDR2 SYDVKM. CDR3 loop: CASSFAGGRYEQYF. As DNA, the CDR3 is TGTGCCAGCAGTTTCGCCGGGGGCCGCTACGAGCAGTACTTC.

The rearrangement links TRBV4-3 to TRBJ1-5, with D uncertain. Trimming pared 0 bases from V and 7 bases from J, leaving 10 bases between. The CDR3 has 14 residues. Per the germline V gene, CDR1 is LGHNA and CDR2 is YSLEER. The CDR3 nucleotides are TGCGCCAGCAGCCAAGACGTAGGGCGGCAGCCCCAGCATTTT. This sequence encodes CASSQDVGRQPQHF.

This clonotype was found a few times. The CDR3 loop reads CASSLGDQPQHF. CDR3 DNA sequence: TGTGCCAGCAGTCTAGGGGATCAGCCCCAGCATTTT. The chain has TRBV12-3 or TRBV12-4 and TRBJ1-5; D possibly corresponds to TRBD1 (5 bases). V was cut by 5 bases and J by 5 bases, with 7 bases left in between. CDR3 length: 12 amino acids.

The CDR3 reads CASSFGYQRRFYEQYF. CDR3 in DNA: TGTGCCAGCAGTTTTGGTTACCAGCGACGTTTCTACGAGCAGTACTTC. The chain couples TRBV27 to TRBJ2-7; D uncertain. This CDR3 region has 16 residues. V lost 3 bases to trimming and J lost 3 bases, with 18 bases between them. The germline gives CDR1 MNHEY, CDR2 SMNVEV (reference sequence).

The rearrangement uses TRBV7-2 and TRBJ1-6; 9 bases map to TRBD1. From germline, CDR1 is SGHTA and CDR2 FQGNSA. The CDR3 spans 15 residues. V lost 5 bases, J lost 6 bases, and 5 bases stayed unmatched. DNA for the CDR3: TGTGCCAGCAGCACGAGGACAGGGGCTAATTCACCCCTCCACTTT. Residues: CASSTRTGANSPLHF.

The V call is TRBV7-2, the J call TRBJ2-1; 16 bases are a match to TRBD2. The CDR3 has 16 amino acids. V was pared by 5 bases and J by 9 bases, with 7 bases of the junction left unmatched. CDR1 and CDR2 (germline): SGHTA, FQGNSA. CDR3 amino acids: CASSKGTSGGAIEQFF. The CDR3 DNA follows: TGTGCCAGCAGCAAAGGGACTAGCGGGGGGGCTATTGAGCAGTTCTTC.

This rearrangement joins TRBV28 to TRBJ2-2; perhaps TRBD2 as D (6 bases). The germline V gene encodes CDR1 MDHEN and CDR2 SYDVKM. V lost 3 bases, J lost 1 base, and 9 bases lay in between. This CDR3 has 15 amino acids. Written as DNA, the CDR3 is TGTGCCAGCAGTTTTGTCGGGAGGAACACCGGGGAGCTGTTTTTT. Residues: CASSFVGRNTGELFF.

CDR3 nucleotides: TGTGCCAGCAGCCCCGCCCGTGGGAATGAAAAACTGTTTTTT. It yields the protein CASSPARGNEKLFF. The chain uses TRBV12-3 or TRBV12-4 and TRBJ1-4; D remains unclear. The CDR3 runs to 14 residues. V lost 6 bases to trimming and J lost 5 bases, with 13 bases between them.

A single count supports this clonotype. This chain connects TRBV7-2 to TRBJ2-7, with D unresolved. This CDR3 spans 15 amino acids. V shed 0 bases and J shed 0 bases, with 9 bases lying between them. CDR1 is SGHTA, CDR2 FQGNSA, per germline. In nucleotides, the CDR3 is TGTGCCAGCAGCTTAGCGGCCAGCACCTCCTACGAGCAGTACTTC. Amino acid sequence: CASSLAASTSYEQYF.

The genes are TRBV2 and TRBJ2-6; 7 bases are a match to TRBD1. Germline trimming cut 5 bases from V and 2 bases from J; bases unmatched to any gene: 9. Germline loops: CDR1 SNHLY, CDR2 FYNNEI. This CDR3 has 17 amino acids. CDR3 residues: CASSTPTDRAGANVLTF. The CDR3 DNA reads TGTGCCAGCAGTACCCCAACTGACAGGGCTGGGGCCAACGTCCTGACTTTC.

The chain is built from TRBV24-1 and TRBJ1-2; D is undetermined. V lost 3 bases and J lost 7, with 17 bases in between. The CDR3 sequence is 15 residues long. CDR1 and CDR2 (germline): KGHDR, SFDVKD. The CDR3 here is CATSDPGREERGYTF. CDR3 DNA sequence: TGTGCCACCAGTGATCCTGGACGGGAAGAGCGTGGCTACACCTTC.

The CDR3 protein is CASSLGQKDTEAFF. The DNA for the CDR3 is TGCGCCAGCAGCTTGGGACAAAAGGACACTGAAGCTTTCTTT. The rearrangement links TRBV5-1 to TRBJ1-1; D gene ambiguous. Deletions cut 0 bases from V and 3 bases from J, with 9 bases between. In germline, CDR1 is SGHRS, CDR2 YFSETQ. This CDR3 is built from 14 residues.